These T cell receptor beta chains were read from a single sample in a study of T cell repertoires in cytomegalovirus infection. One entry per CDR3 protein, called by TCRdb with MiXCR from the reads. The sample holds about 300,000 distinct CDR3 sequences, about 9.2% seen once. Sequencing was done on a sample of PBMCs. The receptors derive from a human donor in good health (CMV status not recorded). Some clones in this sample may be carry-over from other donors' samples. Each CDR3 is given with its conserved first and last residue. Each record gives: CDR3 length, clone size, V gene, J gene, D gene, CDR3 protein, CDR3 DNA. A D gene is named only where the DNA matches it firmly. For some rows the clone size is stated as once, few or many, or as a class when expanded; others skip it.

CDR3 length: 17
clone size: many
V gene: TRBV6-2/TRBV6-3
J gene: TRBJ2-1
D gene: .
CDR3 protein: CASSYSVGGSSYNEQFF
CDR3 DNA: TGTGCCAGCAGTTATTCGGTGGGGGGAAGCTCCTACAATGAGCAGTTCTTC

CDR3 length: 16
clone size: .
V gene: TRBV4-1
J gene: TRBJ2-1
D gene: TRBD1
CDR3 protein: CASSQLPGQIYNEQFF
CDR3 DNA: TGCGCCAGCAGCCAGTTACCGGGACAGATATACAATGAGCAGTTCTTC

CDR3 length: 14
clone size: many
V gene: TRBV5-5
J gene: TRBJ2-5
D gene: .
CDR3 protein: CASSLGQNQETQYF
CDR3 DNA: TGTGCCAGCAGCCTCGGACAGAACCAAGAGACCCAGTACTTC

CDR3 length: 12
clone size: few
V gene: TRBV19
J gene: TRBJ1-2
D gene: .
CDR3 protein: CATSPGNYGYTF
CDR3 DNA: TGTGCCACCTCCCCGGGGAACTATGGCTACACCTTC

CDR3 length: 12
clone size: many
V gene: TRBV29-1
J gene: TRBJ1-2
D gene: .
CDR3 protein: CSVEDGGVGYTF
CDR3 DNA: TGCAGCGTTGAAGATGGCGGGGTTGGCTACACCTTC

CDR3 length: 19
clone size: many
V gene: TRBV6-5
J gene: TRBJ2-7
D gene: .
CDR3 protein: CASSYSKMRRGGGAYEQYF
CDR3 DNA: TGTGCCAGCAGTTACTCGAAGATGCGGAGAGGAGGGGGCGCCTACGAGCAGTACTTC

CDR3 length: 14
clone size: many
V gene: TRBV7-9
J gene: TRBJ1-5
D gene: .
CDR3 protein: CASSFTRGNQPQHF
CDR3 DNA: TGTGCCAGCAGCTTCACCCGAGGGAATCAGCCCCAGCATTTT

CDR3 length: 15
clone size: many
V gene: TRBV7-8
J gene: TRBJ1-1
D gene: .
CDR3 protein: CASSLSPQGRTEAFF
CDR3 DNA: TGTGCCAGCAGCTTAAGCCCGCAGGGTCGGACTGAAGCTTTCTTT

CDR3 length: 16
clone size: many
V gene: TRBV7-2
J gene: TRBJ2-2
D gene: TRBD2
CDR3 protein: CASSKLAGAGTGELFF
CDR3 DNA: TGTGCCAGCAGCAAACTAGCGGGGGCGGGCACCGGGGAGCTGTTTTTT

CDR3 length: 14
clone size: many
V gene: TRBV5-1
J gene: TRBJ2-7
D gene: TRBD1
CDR3 protein: CASSFERTGGEQYF
CDR3 DNA: TGCGCCAGCAGCTTCGAAAGGACAGGGGGCGAGCAGTACTTC

CDR3 length: 14
clone size: many
V gene: TRBV29-1
J gene: TRBJ2-5
D gene: .
CDR3 protein: CSVPNRVYGETQYF
CDR3 DNA: TGCAGCGTTCCGAACAGGGTGTATGGAGAGACCCAGTACTTC

CDR3 length: 15
clone size: many
V gene: TRBV10-3
J gene: TRBJ2-5
D gene: .
CDR3 protein: CAISEVQGIGETQYF
CDR3 DNA: TGTGCCATCAGTGAGGTACAGGGAATTGGAGAGACCCAGTACTTC

CDR3 length: 16
clone size: .
V gene: TRBV4-3
J gene: TRBJ1-2
D gene: .
CDR3 protein: CASSQGAVGRTGGYTF
CDR3 DNA: TGCGCCAGCAGCCAAGGGGCGGTTGGGCGGACCGGCGGCTACACCTTC

CDR3 length: 16
clone size: many
V gene: TRBV11-3
J gene: TRBJ2-3
D gene: .
CDR3 protein: CASSPGEGASTDTQYF
CDR3 DNA: TGTGCCAGCAGCCCAGGGGAGGGTGCTAGCACAGATACGCAGTATTTT

CDR3 length: 15
clone size: many
V gene: TRBV6-1
J gene: TRBJ1-1
D gene: .
CDR3 protein: CASSEPPRGDLRYAF
CDR3 DNA: TGTGCCAGCAGTGAGCCCCCCCGCGGGGACCTTCGGTATGCGTTT

CDR3 length: 12
clone size: few
V gene: TRBV20-1
J gene: TRBJ1-5
D gene: .
CDR3 protein: CSARRALEAQHF
CDR3 DNA: TGCAGTGCTAGACGCGCTCTGGAGGCCCAGCATTTT

CDR3 length: 14
clone size: .
V gene: TRBV10-2
J gene: TRBJ2-7
D gene: .
CDR3 protein: CASSESVSHHEQYF
CDR3 DNA: TGCGCCAGCAGTGAGTCGGTGAGTCACCACGAGCAGTACTTC

CDR3 length: 16
clone size: many
V gene: TRBV7-6
J gene: TRBJ2-5
D gene: TRBD1
CDR3 protein: CASSKGTAPYQETQYF
CDR3 DNA: TGTGCCAGCAGCAAGGGGACAGCCCCATACCAAGAGACCCAGTACTTC

CDR3 length: 18
clone size: many
V gene: TRBV11-1
J gene: TRBJ2-3
D gene: .
CDR3 protein: CASSLEGSRSSPRGTQYF
CDR3 DNA: TGTGCCAGCAGCTTAGAAGGTTCGAGGTCCTCTCCACGGGGTACGCAGTATTTT

CDR3 length: 14
clone size: few
V gene: TRBV20-1
J gene: TRBJ1-4
D gene: .
CDR3 protein: CSATQTGRNEKLFF
CDR3 DNA: TGCAGTGCTACCCAGACAGGAAGAAATGAAAAACTGTTTTTT

CDR3 length: 10
clone size: .
V gene: TRBV14
J gene: TRBJ1-2
D gene: .
CDR3 protein: CASSQDSGTF
CDR3 DNA: TGTGCCAGCAGCCAAGATAGCGGAACCTTC

CDR3 length: 15
clone size: many
V gene: TRBV7-2
J gene: TRBJ1-4
D gene: .
CDR3 protein: CASSFDRATNEKLFF
CDR3 DNA: TGTGCCAGCAGCTTTGACAGAGCAACTAATGAAAAACTGTTTTTT

CDR3 length: 20
clone size: many
V gene: TRBV6-2/TRBV6-3
J gene: TRBJ1-5
D gene: TRBD1
CDR3 protein: CASSYPGTGFMGHSNQPQHF
CDR3 DNA: TGTGCCAGCAGTTACCCGGGGACAGGCTTTATGGGGCATAGCAATCAGCCCCAGCATTTT

CDR3 length: 12
clone size: many
V gene: TRBV5-5
J gene: TRBJ1-1
D gene: .
CDR3 protein: CASSFGLTEAFF
CDR3 DNA: TGTGCCAGCAGCTTTGGCCTCACTGAAGCTTTCTTT

CDR3 length: 15
clone size: few
V gene: TRBV20-1
J gene: TRBJ1-3
D gene: .
CDR3 protein: CSARDPTSSGNTIYF
CDR3 DNA: TGCAGTGCTAGAGACCCAACAAGCTCTGGAAACACCATATATTTT

CDR3 length: 17
clone size: many
V gene: TRBV12-3/TRBV12-4
J gene: TRBJ1-5
D gene: .
CDR3 protein: CASSLASGTPQGQPQHF
CDR3 DNA: TGTGCCAGCAGTTTAGCGTCTGGGACCCCCCAAGGCCAGCCCCAGCATTTT

CDR3 length: 16
clone size: many
V gene: TRBV18
J gene: TRBJ1-1
D gene: .
CDR3 protein: CASSLLALGTGTEAFF
CDR3 DNA: TGTGCCAGCTCATTATTAGCCTTAGGAACTGGAACTGAAGCTTTCTTT

CDR3 length: 14
clone size: many
V gene: TRBV5-1
J gene: TRBJ2-5
D gene: TRBD1
CDR3 protein: CASSLVQGAETQYF
CDR3 DNA: TGCGCCAGCAGCTTGGTACAGGGGGCAGAGACCCAGTACTTC

CDR3 length: 13
clone size: many
V gene: TRBV28
J gene: TRBJ2-3
D gene: TRBD2
CDR3 protein: CAERGGNLDTQYF
CDR3 DNA: TGTGCAGAGCGGGGGGGCAATCTAGATACGCAGTATTTT

CDR3 length: 14
clone size: many
V gene: TRBV28
J gene: TRBJ1-1
D gene: .
CDR3 protein: CASSLPAMNTEAFF
CDR3 DNA: TGTGCCAGCAGTCTTCCAGCCATGAACACTGAAGCTTTCTTT

CDR3 length: 17
clone size: many
V gene: TRBV28
J gene: TRBJ2-2
D gene: TRBD2
CDR3 protein: CASRYRTSRTNTGELFF
CDR3 DNA: TGTGCCAGCAGGTACCGGACTAGCCGGACAAACACCGGGGAGCTGTTTTTT

CDR3 length: 15
clone size: many
V gene: TRBV2
J gene: TRBJ2-3
D gene: TRBD2
CDR3 protein: CASSRLAGRTDTQYF
CDR3 DNA: TGTGCCAGCAGTCGGCTAGCGGGACGCACAGATACGCAGTATTTT

CDR3 length: 13
clone size: many
V gene: TRBV7-2
J gene: TRBJ1-1
D gene: .
CDR3 protein: CASEDWMNTEAFF
CDR3 DNA: TGTGCCAGCGAAGACTGGATGAACACTGAAGCTTTCTTT

CDR3 length: 18
clone size: .
V gene: TRBV27
J gene: TRBJ2-2
D gene: TRBD2
CDR3 protein: CASSFREGGPLNTGELFF
CDR3 DNA: TGTGCCAGCAGTTTTCGGGAGGGGGGGCCTCTGAACACCGGGGAGCTGTTTTTT

CDR3 length: 14
clone size: many
V gene: TRBV20-1
J gene: TRBJ2-1
D gene: .
CDR3 protein: CSARDQTRYNEQFF
CDR3 DNA: TGCAGTGCTAGAGATCAGACTAGGTACAATGAGCAGTTCTTC

CDR3 length: 15
clone size: many
V gene: TRBV20-1
J gene: TRBJ2-5
D gene: .
CDR3 protein: CSARDLRAPQETQYF
CDR3 DNA: TGCAGTGCTAGAGATCTGCGGGCCCCTCAAGAGACCCAGTACTTC

CDR3 length: 16
clone size: few
V gene: TRBV5-1
J gene: TRBJ2-7
D gene: TRBD1
CDR3 protein: CASSSFPDRGSDEQYF
CDR3 DNA: TGCGCCAGCAGCTCTTTCCCCGACAGGGGCAGCGACGAGCAGTACTTC

CDR3 length: 15
clone size: few
V gene: TRBV2
J gene: TRBJ1-1
D gene: TRBD1
CDR3 protein: CASRRQGGINTEAFF
CDR3 DNA: TGTGCCAGCAGGAGACAGGGGGGTATAAACACTGAAGCTTTCTTT

CDR3 length: 14
clone size: many
V gene: TRBV28
J gene: TRBJ1-4
D gene: .
CDR3 protein: CASSQPGSGEKLFF
CDR3 DNA: TGTGCCAGCAGTCAACCGGGCTCGGGCGAAAAACTGTTTTTT

CDR3 length: 15
clone size: many
V gene: TRBV6-6
J gene: TRBJ2-4
D gene: .
CDR3 protein: CASLRSELAKNIQYF
CDR3 DNA: TGTGCCAGCTTAAGGTCCGAACTAGCCAAAAACATTCAGTACTTC

CDR3 length: 14
clone size: many
V gene: TRBV7-2
J gene: TRBJ1-2
D gene: .
CDR3 protein: CASSPVQPVRGYTF
CDR3 DNA: TGTGCCAGCAGCCCAGTACAGCCGGTACGAGGCTACACCTTC

CDR3 length: 16
clone size: .
V gene: TRBV6-2/TRBV6-3
J gene: TRBJ1-1
D gene: .
CDR3 protein: CASSYFERSLNTEAFF
CDR3 DNA: TGTGCCAGCAGTTACTTTGAGCGCTCTCTGAACACTGAAGCTTTCTTT

CDR3 length: 15
clone size: .
V gene: TRBV7-9
J gene: TRBJ2-2
D gene: .
CDR3 protein: CASSRASRDTGELFF
CDR3 DNA: TGTGCCAGCAGCCGGGCGTCGCGGGACACCGGGGAGCTGTTTTTT

CDR3 length: 13
clone size: many
V gene: TRBV29-1
J gene: TRBJ1-2
D gene: .
CDR3 protein: CSVVPGRNYGYTF
CDR3 DNA: TGCAGCGTTGTGCCGGGACGGAACTATGGCTACACCTTC

CDR3 length: 12
clone size: few
V gene: TRBV29-1
J gene: TRBJ1-1
D gene: .
CDR3 protein: CSVVATNTEAFF
CDR3 DNA: TGCAGCGTTGTCGCCACGAACACTGAAGCTTTCTTT

CDR3 length: 17
clone size: many
V gene: TRBV29-1
J gene: TRBJ2-4
D gene: .
CDR3 protein: CSVEAYDREIAKNIQYF
CDR3 DNA: TGCAGCGTTGAAGCGTACGACAGAGAAATAGCCAAAAACATTCAGTACTTC

CDR3 length: 12
clone size: many
V gene: TRBV7-6
J gene: TRBJ1-1
D gene: .
CDR3 protein: CASRDMNTEAFF
CDR3 DNA: TGTGCCAGCAGGGACATGAACACTGAAGCTTTCTTT